This T cell receptor beta chain was recorded in a study of CD8+ T cells in alopecia areata. As for the study in general: Each day, treated patients took oral tofacitinib twice, at 5 to 10 mg per dose. The study gave tofacitinib for 6 to 18 months, then 6 months off drug.

Study-level points and caveats: Many expanded lesional clones remained in scalp and blood on tofacitinib.

RNA, once extracted, was reverse transcribed into cDNA for use as the sequencing template. Produced via immunoSEQ multiplex PCR; TCRdb's table is partial and in-frame only. The sample lists under 350,000 clones, roughly 50% occurring once. The treatment was: oral pan-JAK inhibitor, 5-10 mg twice daily. Trimming stripped 2 bases from V and 4 bases from J, with 3 bases between. Germline V gene lookup returns CDR1 SQVTM and CDR2 ANQGSEA. CDR3 size: 11 residues. Worth noting for this clone: Its antigen is currently unknown.

The sequence came from a human donor with alopecia areata. The chain uses TRBV29-1 and TRBJ2-1, with no clear D. The sample in question was CD4+ T cells sorted from blood, obtained at week 24, from a patient treated with tofacitinib. CDR3 sequence reads: CSVELYNEQFF. The CDR3 DNA sequence: TGCAGCGTTGAACTGTACAATGAGCAGTTCTTC.